This TCR beta chain was profiled in a study of cytomegalovirus exposure and HLA in healthy donors (dated 2017 in TCRdb). Study-wide context: In an earlier analysis of roughly 590 of the donors, about 270 Gb of sequence data and 120 million or so unique TCR beta sequences from about 179 million T cells were reported. The study aimed to test whether signatures of past pathogen exposure could be identified by cataloging public T cell receptors. Besides the first cohort of approximately 670 subjects, a separate validation cohort made up of some 110 different subjects was used. On average, about 200,000 unique TCR beta nucleotide sequences were sequenced per donor among a few hundred genotyped donors of the cohort, with 15% to 20% of those sequences being non-productive. The number of typed donors differed by locus: about 620-630 for A, B, C, DRB1 and DQB1; approximately 530 for DQA1; some 610 for DPA1; and some 450 for DPB1. A later genetic analysis used genome-wide SNP genotypes for about three fifths of the roughly 700 donors, treating that subset as a discovery cohort. The T cell repertoires of several hundred subjects were profiled by immunosequencing and related to cytomegalovirus serostatus. A later analysis re-analyzed previously published TCR beta repertoires from about 600 donors and added high-resolution HLA genotyping to study TCR occurrence patterns. To decide whether each TCR beta V gene segment behaved as functional or pseudogenic, an earlier analysis of 587 of the donors relied on high-throughput TCR beta sequencing. Alongside the repertoire data, information on donor age, sex, ethnicity and CMV serostatus was compiled. Roughly 5 DR-DQ haplotypes were handled as single units for association and clustering because linkage in the cohort was strong. Around 320 gigabases of sequencing data and approximately 84 million unique TCR sequences were included in an early release covering roughly 600 HLA-typed donors. In the later analysis, no new phenotypic data were used to find candidate immune exposures; instead, reliance was placed on TCR beta sequences and their occurrence across donors. Every discovery cohort repertoire had been produced on one sequencing platform. The study combined high-throughput TCR immunosequencing, statistical association of individual TCRs with disease status, and machine learning to predict cytomegalovirus infection status. Among the approximately 430 genotyped donors, around 79% belonged to the genetic ancestry cluster associated with self-reported Caucasian donors. HLA typing included class I and class II loci at four-digit resolution. On the study overall, not on this receptor specifically: A later analysis found that TCR association rates varied across HLA loci, with DRB1 alleles showing the most associated TCRs and HLA-C alleles the fewest. When HLA alleles, especially DR and DQ, strongly co-occurred, TCR associations were difficult to assign to individual alleles. Because counts were too low, about 18 rarely observed V segments, including chromosome 9 orphons, were left out of the earlier analysis of a few hundred of the donors. Linkage disequilibrium might explain the correlated functional status among segregating V segments, but an unknown experimental factor could not be ruled out. The classifier was reported to diagnose cytomegalovirus status with high specificity and sensitivity in both the original cohort and the validation cohort. A later analysis reported that several top co-occurrence clusters appeared linked to parvovirus B19, influenza, CMV and Epstein-Barr virus. An association between a missense DCLRE1C variant and V-gene and J-gene trimming of TCR beta chains was found in a later genetic analysis and replicated in an independent cohort. Some IMGT-functional V segments, including TRBV6-2 and TRBV6-3, could not be distinguished by the 87-base-pair reads and were therefore excluded. For the cohort, immune exposure information was limited to CMV serostatus. While some public TCRs were present in many individuals, most TCR sequences turned up only very rarely across donors. Compared with equally common non-associated chains, HLA-associated TCR beta chains in a later analysis were more clonally expanded and had lower generation probabilities. According to a later analysis, most CMV-associated TCR beta chains appeared to be HLA-restricted, and the HLA associations seemed to be driven largely by CMV exposure. HLA typing was unavailable for some donors at each locus, so association tests used only the typed subset. At a false discovery rate of 0.05, a later analysis linked approximately 18,000 TCR beta sequences to specific HLA alleles. A further reported finding was that TCR beta sequences accurately predicted the HLA-A and HLA-B alleles for most subjects in the first cohort. According to the authors, the approach could potentially be generalized to other disease states and immunological phenotypes. Presence/absence analyses assumed roughly uniform sequencing depth across donors, an assumption that may not hold. A later genetic analysis reported fewer N-insertions in productive TCRs among donors in an Asian-associated ancestry cluster than the roughly 620-donor mean. In vitro tests confirmed that a few of the cytomegalovirus-associated TCR beta chains recognize cytomegalovirus antigens. The cohort was sequenced for TCR beta chains only, and without alpha or paired-chain data the features that could be detected were limited. The study listed 150 to 200 TCR beta chains as associated with cytomegalovirus. The sequencing pipeline was judged likely to have produced a cluster of highly shared sequence variants as a technical artifact. An earlier analysis of 587 of the donors showed that most TCR beta V segments appeared in productive rearrangements either about 87% or about 30% of the time, which broadly matched IMGT annotations.

From V the trimming removes 1 base and from J it removes 4 bases, while the gene matches leave 3 bases of the junction unaccounted for. The CDR3, cysteine through phenylalanine, is 15 amino acids long. Of all the DNA, just the CDR3 is kept, 45 bases in frame from base 1. The germline V gene (reference sequence) sets CDR1 to LNHNV and CDR2 to YYDKDF. The cohort consisted of approximately 670 healthy bone marrow donors. Cohort members were all nominally healthy when sampled, although unrecorded immune exposures were likely present. The donor tested CMV seropositive, placing the donor among the 250 to 300 seropositive members of the cohort. A peripheral blood sample was provided by each donor, and peripheral blood mononuclear cells were used for TCR beta sequencing. Genomic DNA was extracted from the blood cell samples with the Qiagen DNeasy Blood Extraction Kit. The protocol used for the library was the immunoSEQ multiplex PCR assay. The multiplex PCR relied on a mix of 60 forward primers for TCR Vbeta segments and 13 reverse primers for TCR Jbeta segments. A multiplex PCR assay on genomic DNA amplified the CDR3 region of rearranged TCR beta genes. Amplified TCR beta libraries were sequenced as 87-base-pair reads on the Illumina HiSeq System. Per the source publication's procedure: A later analysis counted about 76 million unique TCR beta chains across the 690 or so repertoires, and around 9.9 million of these chains were shared by at least two donors. Raw reads were error-corrected and collapsed into unique sequences by a nearest-neighbor algorithm in which closely related sequences were merged to remove PCR and sequencing errors. Alignment of CDR3 sequences to IMGT reference sequences was used to assign V, D and J gene segments. Each retained sequence needed at least a six-nucleotide match to both a V gene segment and a J gene segment. Rearrangements were classified as productive when the CDR3 lacked stop codons and remained in frame with V and J, and all other rearrangements were classified as non-productive. CDR3 was defined according to IMGT convention as the region running from the second conserved V-encoded cysteine to the conserved J-encoded phenylalanine. Sequences without an unambiguous match to a single V gene segment were excluded from the earlier analysis of over 500 of the donors. In an earlier analysis of roughly 500 of the donors, V segments were called functional above 56.7% productive rearrangements and were called segregating when the between-donor standard deviation exceeded 5%. A statistical classification framework was built to diagnose cytomegalovirus status from the catalog of TCR beta chain sequences. In a later analysis, TCR nucleotide sequences were compared against IMGT/GENE-DB human TR gene sequences so that V and J genes could be assigned. The TCRdist pipeline was used in a later analysis to assign CDR3 sequences and most-parsimonious VDJ recombination scenarios. A later analysis defined each TCR beta chain by its CDR3 amino acid sequence plus V-gene family, and excluded reads lacking a unique V-gene family. As a way to deal with suspected cross-contamination and a sequencing artifact, a later analysis dropped 592 nucleotide sequences that were highly shared and had low generation probability. In a later analysis, a clonal expansion index for each public chain was calculated from normalized within-repertoire ranks of inferred template counts. In a later analysis, generation probabilities were computed using a VDJ recombination model fitted to out-of-frame rearrangements, and the results were checked against IGoR. A later analysis scored TCR-TCR, TCR-HLA and TCR-CMV co-occurrence with hypergeometric tests, applying a repertoire-size bias correction to TCR pairs. False discovery rates were estimated in a later analysis by permuting HLA or CMV assignments 20 times. In a later analysis, co-occurring TCRs were grouped using DBSCAN, with TCRdist sequence similarity added in when clustering inside HLA-allele-positive subsets. Co-occurrence clustering excluded repertoires with fewer than 30,000 or more than 120,000 public chains, plus five with anomalous nucleotide sharing. TCRdb holds this immuneACCESS table with in-frame rearrangements only. Some clones are missing; in checked studies, unresolved V genes explain under half, and the rest has no known cause. D and trimming were read from the DNA, whereas the V and J calls and clone size are those reported in that table. Across this sample there are about 200,000 clones, with more than 75% seen only once. Approximately 0.39% of the sample goes to the ten largest clones.

Concerning this clone itself: No cognate antigen has been identified for it. The record has no base qualities; no much larger clone is one base away.

This sequence originates from a male donor in good health and CMV-seropositive. The rearranged chain carries TRBV15 and TRBJ2-1; TRBD2 matches 8 bases in the middle. Material: PBMCs. For the CDR3, the sequence is CATSRVAGGYNEQFF. The DNA sequence is as follows: TGTGCCACCAGCAGAGTGGCGGGGGGTTACAATGAGCAGTTCTTC.